This T cell receptor (beta chain) was identified in a study of blood T cell repertoires in COVID-19. Assay: immunoSEQ multiplex PCR; the TCRdb copy retains only in-frame clones and omits some. The sample lists over 150,000 clones, 78% occurring once. V shed 3 bases and J 9 bases; nucleotides not matched to a gene: 16. This CDR3 region has 17 residues. Per the germline V gene, CDR1 is LNHDA and CDR2 is SQIVND (reference sequence). This receptor was obtained from an elderly man with acute or convalescent COVID-19. Sequencing was done on a sample of peripheral blood. J is TRBJ1-5 and V is TRBV19; 8 bases align to TRBD1. CDR3 sequence (DNA): TGTGCCAGTAGTATTGGAGCAGGGGGCGACTCTCGTCCGCCCCAGCATTTT. Translation gives CASSIGAGGDSRPPQHF.